This record concerns one T cell receptor (beta chain) sequence. Its antigen is not identified. The data belong to a study of T-cell memory formation after mild COVID-19. Looking at the study overall: Across donors, TCR clusters were largely donor specific.

V was cut by 1 base and J by 3 bases, with 10 bases left in between. CDR3 length: 14 residues. Study-level results: Whether day 37 second-wave clones are SARS-CoV-2-specific was not confirmed.

TCRdb fed the 5' RACE reads into MiXCR, producing one record per CDR3 protein. Of some 210,000 distinct CDR3 sequences listed, about 10% are singletons. The sequenced sample was PBMCs or a T cell subset sorted from them (not recorded which). The TCR was taken from a man between 18 and 35 years old who had mild COVID-19 (a few samples of this study predate the infection). Cell type and time point are not known. This chain uses TRBV12-3 or TRBV12-4 with TRBJ2-7; D is undetermined. CDR3 residues: CASSLGQTIYEQYF. The CDR3 DNA is TGTGCCAGCAGTTTAGGGCAGACCATCTACGAGCAGTACTTC.